A selection of T cell receptor beta chains follows, all from one sample in a study of shared clonotypes between healthy human individuals. The repertoire was sequenced with immunoSEQ multiplex PCR; TCRdb's copy has only in-frame clones and lacks some. The sample carries about 1 million clones, more than 60% recorded once. Source material: memory CD4+ T cells sorted from blood. The receptors stem from a man younger than 35 in good health. The CDR3 runs from the conserved cysteine through the conserved F or W. Fields, in order: J gene, D gene, V gene, clone size, CDR3 DNA, CDR3 protein. A D gene is named only where the DNA matches it firmly. Not all rows give a size; the values are once, few, many and, for expanded clones, a class.

TRBJ1-6 | - | TRBV7-3 | once | TGTGCCAGCAGCTTATCGACGCCTTATAATTCACCCCTCCACTTT | CASSLSTPYNSPLHF
TRBJ2-5 | - | TRBV7-9 | - | TGTGCCAGCAGCTTAAGGCTAGCGACCCAGGAGACCCAGTACTTC | CASSLRLATQETQYF
TRBJ2-5 | TRBD2 | TRBV10-2 | - | TGCGCCAGCAGTAAAGCGGGGACCGGATATGGGACCCAGTACTTC | CASSKAGTGYGTQYF
TRBJ2-2 | - | TRBV11-1 | - | TGTGCCAGCAGCTCTGTGCGATCTCGCGGGGCGAACACCGGGGAGCTGTTTTTT | CASSSVRSRGANTGELFF
TRBJ1-2 | TRBD1 | TRBV2 | few | TGTGCCAGCAGTGTCGGACAGGGACTGTATGGCTACACCTTC | CASSVGQGLYGYTF
TRBJ2-1 | TRBD1 | TRBV11-1 | - | TGTGCCAGCACCCCCCTGCCGGGACAGGATAGGAATGAGCAGTTCTTC | CASTPLPGQDRNEQFF
TRBJ2-7 | - | TRBV7-9 | few | TGTGCCAGCAGCCCTAGTGGGGTCGCCTACGAGCAGTACTTC | CASSPSGVAYEQYF
TRBJ1-6 | - | TRBV2 | few | TGTGCCAGCAGTGAGGAGTGGTCACCCCTCCACTTT | CASSEEWSPLHF
TRBJ2-7 | - | TRBV29-1 | - | TGCAGCGTTGCGGCGGGGCTCGGCTACGAGCAGTACTTC | CSVAAGLGYEQYF
TRBJ2-7 | TRBD1 | TRBV28 | - | TGTGCCAGCAGGGGGACAGGGGGCTCCTACGAGCAGTACTTC | CASRGTGGSYEQYF
TRBJ2-4 | - | TRBV2 | - | TGTGCCAGCAGTGTGCAGGGGCTAGAGTACTTC | CASSVQGLEYF